These 25 T cell receptor beta chains were all obtained from the same sample, sequenced in a study of cytomegalovirus exposure and HLA in healthy donors. Amplification used 60 Vbeta primers and 13 Jbeta primers. Produced via immunoSEQ multiplex PCR; TCRdb's table is partial and in-frame only. Of over 45,000 clones listed, 83% are singletons. The sample was PBMCs. The receptors derive from a man aged 30-40 years in good health and CMV-seronegative.

The chain employs TRBV7-2 and TRBJ1-2; 11 nucleotides agree with TRBD1. V lost 5 bases to trimming and J lost 5 bases; unmatched junction nucleotides: 4. The V gene's germline CDR1 is SGHTA and CDR2 FQGNSA. The CDR3 length is 14 residues. The CDR3 reads CASSPDRGPYGYTF. The CDR3 nucleotides are TGTGCCAGCAGCCCGGACAGGGGGCCATATGGCTACACCTTC.

The rearrangement uses TRBV7-2 and TRBJ1-2; D gene ambiguous. Between the trimmed V and J ends, which lost 3 bases and 0 bases, there was a span of 5 bases. This CDR3 is 13 amino acids long. CDR1 is SGHTA and CDR2 is FQGNSA in the germline V gene. The CDR3 DNA is TGTGCCAGCAGCTTCGGGTCTAACTATGGCTACACCTTC. Amino acids: CASSFGSNYGYTF.

This rearrangement joins TRBV11-2 to TRBJ2-5, with a weak D call TRBD2 (6 bases). This CDR3 region has 15 residues. V shed 4 bases and J shed 5 bases, with 17 bases lying between them. Germline-derived CDR1 and CDR2 are SGHAT and FQNNGV. For the CDR3, the DNA is TGTGCCAGCAGCTACCGGGACTCAAAAAGGGAGACCCAGTACTTC. Translating gives CASSYRDSKRETQYF.

The V and J genes are TRBV30 and TRBJ2-5, with TRBD2 identical over 15 bases. Per germline, CDR1 GTSNPN and CDR2 SVGIG (reference sequence). The V gene end was trimmed by 3 bases and the J gene end by 0 bases; junction bases not matched to a gene: 5. CDR3 length: 17 residues. CDR3 sequence reads: CAWSFGLAGGNQETQYF. CDR3 DNA: TGTGCCTGGAGCTTCGGACTAGCGGGAGGGAACCAAGAGACCCAGTACTTC.

CDR3 region: CASSDRPGGTDTQYF. The CDR3 bases are TGTGCCAGCAGTGACCGGCCGGGTGGCACAGATACGCAGTATTTT. This chain uses TRBV6-4 with TRBJ2-3, with unresolved D. CDR3 length equals 15 residues. Trimming shortened V by 2 bases and J by 1 base, and 10 bases separated the two germline ends. Germline-derived CDR1 and CDR2 are MRHNA and SNTAGT.

The rearrangement joins TRBV4-2 to TRBJ2-1; 9 nucleotides align to TRBD2. The germline gives CDR1 LGHNA, CDR2 YNFKEQ. Germline trimming cut 4 bases from V and 2 bases from J; bases unmatched to any gene: 15. This CDR3 contains 19 residues. CDR3 in DNA: TGTGCCAGCAGCCCGCGGCAGGGACTAGCTCGCTTAGCCTACAATGAGCAGTTCTTC. It yields the protein CASSPRQGLARLAYNEQFF.

This clone appeared a single time. The chain couples TRBV18 to TRBJ1-6; no reliable D call. The V end lost 1 base, the J end lost 5 bases, and 9 bases lay between the germline ends. This CDR3 is built from 15 residues. Looked up from germline, CDR1 is KGHSH and CDR2 is LQKENI. The CDR3 loop reads CASSPLGRDNSPLHF. The CDR3 nucleotides are TGTGCCAGCTCACCACTGGGCAGAGATAATTCACCCCTCCACTTT.

This clone was seen more than once but under ten times. This chain joins TRBV6-1 and TRBJ1-2, with D unclear. Germline CDR1 is MNHNS and CDR2 is SASEGT. The CDR3 is 12 residues long. Trimming removed 3 bases at V and 8 bases at J, with 10 bases between. In DNA form, the CDR3 reads TGTGCCAGCAGTGACCTATTTGAGGGCTACACCTTC. Its translation is CASSDLFEGYTF.

The J gene is TRBJ1-3, the V gene TRBV9, with a weak D call TRBD1 (6 bases). Germline values: CDR1 SGDLS, CDR2 YYNGEE. CDR3 length: 13 amino acids. V lost 6 bases and J lost 4, with 11 bases in between. This CDR3 reads CASTGQWGNTIYF. DNA of the CDR3: TGTGCCAGCACCGGACAGTGGGGAAACACCATATATTTT.

This chain links TRBV6-6 with TRBJ2-3; 9 bases are a match to TRBD1. The CDR3 runs to 15 residues. V dropped 7 bases and J dropped 1; count of bases not matched to a gene: 6. Germline assignment: CDR1 MNHNY and CDR2 SVGAGI (reference sequence). The CDR3 loop is CASITGGAGTDTQYF. The CDR3 DNA reads as TGTGCCAGCATTACAGGGGGCGCGGGCACAGATACGCAGTATTTT.

V gene TRBV7-2 combines with J gene TRBJ2-5, with a weak D call TRBD2 (6 bases). V was pared by 4 bases and J by 2 bases, with 14 bases between. Germline assignment: CDR1 SGHTA and CDR2 FQGNSA. This CDR3 is built from 15 residues. CDR3 sequence: CASSSRIGRQETQYF. The CDR3 bases are TGTGCCAGCAGCTCCCGGATCGGGAGACAAGAGACCCAGTACTTC. Complete variable domain (other parts from reference TRBV7-2 and TRBJ2-5): GAGVSQSPSNKVTEKGKDVELRCDPISGHTALYWYRQSLGQGLEFLIYFQGNSAPDKSGLPSDRFSAERTGGSVSTLTIQRTQQEDSAVYLCASSSRIGRQETQYFGPGTRLLVL.

This rearrangement joins TRBV5-4 to TRBJ2-5; D uncertain. Germline CDR1 is SGHNT and CDR2 is YYREEE (reference sequence). Deletions cut 3 bases from V and 5 bases from J, with 11 bases between. This CDR3 is 13 amino acids long. The CDR3 DNA is TGTGCCAGCAGCTCAGGCCTAAGCGAGACCCAGTACTTC. This sequence encodes CASSSGLSETQYF.

This clone has just one count. The chain combines TRBV9 with TRBJ2-7; 10 bases map to TRBD2. This CDR3 comprises 15 residues. Germline lookup yields CDR1 SGDLS and CDR2 YYNGEE. With V trimmed by 4 bases and J by 3 bases, 7 bases remained unmatched. CDR3 DNA: TGTGCCAGCAGCCCGAGACTAGCGGGTCTCTACGAGCAGTACTTC. Encoded protein: CASSPRLAGLYEQYF. The entire variable domain, with the rest obtained from reference TRBV9 and TRBJ2-7, is as follows: DSGVTQTPKHLITATGQRVTLRCSPRSGDLSVYWYQQSLDQGLQFLIQYYNGEERAKGNILERFSAQQFPDLHSELNLSSLELGDSALYFCASSPRLAGLYEQYFGPGTRLTVT.

The V and J genes are TRBV5-1 and TRBJ2-2; 7 bases align to TRBD1. CDR1 is SGHRS and CDR2 is YFSETQ in the germline V gene. J gave up 1 base and V 0 bases, and 0 bases lay outside the gene matches. This CDR3 comprises 15 residues. The CDR3 sequence: CASSLGTGNTGELFF. The CDR3 DNA sequence: TGCGCCAGCAGCTTGGGGACAGGGAACACCGGGGAGCTGTTTTTT.

V usage is TRBV7-2 and J usage is TRBJ1-2; 8 bases align to TRBD1. From germline, CDR1 is SGHTA and CDR2 FQGNSA. J gave up 4 bases and V 6 bases, and 7 bases lay outside the gene matches. The CDR3 length is 14 residues. The CDR3 DNA reads TGTGCCAGCAGTCCACGGACAGGGATCTATGGCTACACCTTC. Protein product: CASSPRTGIYGYTF.

V is TRBV5-1 and J is TRBJ1-3, with D perhaps matching TRBD1 (5 bases). Germline V CDR1 and CDR2: SGHRS, YFSETQ. Deletions cut 0 bases from V and 3 bases from J, with 10 bases between. CDR3 length: 15 residues. CDR3 DNA sequence: TGCGCCAGCAGCTTGGACTACGACAGTGGAAACACCATATATTTT. It is translated as CASSLDYDSGNTIYF.

For the CDR3, the DNA is TGCGCCAGCAGCTTGGAGGGACAGGGATCCTATGGCTACACCTTC. This encodes CASSLEGQGSYGYTF. This chain links TRBV5-1 with TRBJ1-2, with 9 positions matching TRBD1. Looked up from germline, CDR1 is SGHRS and CDR2 is YFSETQ. J lost 4 bases, V lost 0 bases, and 4 bases had no gene match. The CDR3 is 15 residues long.

A word on this clone: The junction and the germline gene differ at one end; a read error may be behind it. The chain couples TRBV2 to TRBJ2-1; 8 bases match TRBD1. In germline, CDR1 is SNHLY, CDR2 FYNNEI. CDR3 length equals 13 residues. The CDR3, as DNA: TGCGCGACAGGGGTCACTTCCTACAATGAGCAGTTCTTC. Protein product: CATGVTSYNEQFF. Full variable domain (missing parts from reference TRBV2 and TRBJ2-1): EPEVTQTPSHQVTQMGQEVILRCVPISNHLYFYWYRQILGQKVEFLVSFYNNEISEKSEIFDDQFSVERPDGSNFTLKIRSTKLEDSAMYFCATGVTSYNEQFFGPGTRLTVL.

This chain uses TRBV2 with TRBJ2-7, with a possible D match to TRBD1 (5 bases). V dropped 3 bases and J dropped 2 bases, with 14 bases sitting between them. CDR3 length: 15 residues. Germline V gene data show CDR1 as SNHLY and CDR2 as FYNNEI. In DNA form, the CDR3 reads TGTGCCAGCAGTGATCAGGGAAAAAAGCCCTACGAGCAGTACTTC. This sequence encodes CASSDQGKKPYEQYF. Full variable domain (missing parts from reference TRBV2 and TRBJ2-7): EPEVTQTPSHQVTQMGQEVILRCVPISNHLYFYWYRQILGQKVEFLVSFYNNEISEKSEIFDDQFSVERPDGSNFTLKIRSTKLEDSAMYFCASSDQGKKPYEQYFGPGTRLTVT.

The rearrangement uses TRBV20-1 and TRBJ1-1, with no clear D. Per the germline V gene, CDR1 is DFQATT and CDR2 is SNEGSKA (reference sequence). The CDR3 consists of 11 residues. The V and J ends lost 5 bases and 7 bases respectively, with 11 bases between them. The CDR3 region is CSAFPGSEAFF. CDR3 DNA: TGCAGTGCTTTTCCAGGAAGTGAAGCTTTCTTT.

V gene TRBV29-1 combines with J gene TRBJ1-1; 7 bases match TRBD1. Germline trimming cut 7 bases from V and 3 bases from J; bases unmatched to any gene: 2. CDR1 SQVTM and CDR2 ANQGSEA come from the germline V gene. There are 11 residues in the CDR3. CDR3 amino acids: CSGQGYTEAFF. The CDR3 DNA follows: TGCAGCGGACAGGGATACACTGAAGCTTTCTTT.

V and J are TRBV14 and TRBJ2-5; no clear D. Germline CDR1 reads SGHDN; CDR2 reads FVKESK. Trimming removed 4 bases at V and 4 bases at J, with 13 bases between. The CDR3 contains 14 residues. Written as DNA, the CDR3 is TGTGCCAGCAGCCTCCGCGAGCACGGAGAGACCCAGTACTTC. This encodes CASSLREHGETQYF.

J is TRBJ2-7 and V is TRBV27; 9 bases align to TRBD1. Trimming cost V 5 bases and J 0 bases; bases outside gene matches: 8. Germline values: CDR1 MNHEY, CDR2 SMNVEV (reference sequence). This CDR3 spans 16 amino acids. Here the CDR3 reads CASSLWGQGSSYEQYF. CDR3 in DNA: TGTGCCAGCAGTCTATGGGGACAGGGTAGCTCCTACGAGCAGTACTTC.

The chain carries TRBV15 and TRBJ1-5; a possible D gene is TRBD1 (5 bases). V was trimmed by 6 bases and J by 4 bases, leaving 19 bases between them. CDR1 is LNHNV and CDR2 is YYDKDF in the germline V gene (reference sequence). CDR3 length: 16 amino acids. CDR3 DNA: TGTGCCACCAGTCGAGACTGGGGCAGGGTAAATCAGCCCCAGCATTTT. Residues: CATSRDWGRVNQPQHF.

The chain uses TRBV6-5 and TRBJ2-3; D unresolved. V gave up 2 bases and J gave up 6 bases, with 18 bases separating them. CDR1 is MNHEY, CDR2 SVGAGI, per germline. The CDR3 extends over 16 amino acids. The CDR3 DNA reads as TGTGCCAGCAGTTACACTCACGGCGGCTGGGTCGATACGCAGTATTTT. It translates to CASSYTHGGWVDTQYF.